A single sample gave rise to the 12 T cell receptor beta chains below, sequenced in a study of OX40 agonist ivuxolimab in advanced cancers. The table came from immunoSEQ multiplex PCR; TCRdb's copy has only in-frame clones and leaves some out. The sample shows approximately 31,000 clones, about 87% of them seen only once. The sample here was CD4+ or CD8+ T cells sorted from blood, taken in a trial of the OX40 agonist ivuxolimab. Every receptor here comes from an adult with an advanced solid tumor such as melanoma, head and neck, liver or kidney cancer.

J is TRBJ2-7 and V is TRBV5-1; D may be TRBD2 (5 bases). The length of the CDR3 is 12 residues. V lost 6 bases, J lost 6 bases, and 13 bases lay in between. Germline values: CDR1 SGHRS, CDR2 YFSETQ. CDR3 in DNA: TGCGCCAGCAACCCCGGGGTCGGCGAGCAGTACTTC. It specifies CASNPGVGEQYF.

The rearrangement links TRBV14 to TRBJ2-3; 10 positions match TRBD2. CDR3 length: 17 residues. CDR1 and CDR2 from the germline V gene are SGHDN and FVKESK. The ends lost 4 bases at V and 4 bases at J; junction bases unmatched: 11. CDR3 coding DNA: TGTGCCAGCAGCCCTCCCCGAGGGAGCGGGAGGGCAGATACGCAGTATTTT. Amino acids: CASSPPRGSGRADTQYF.

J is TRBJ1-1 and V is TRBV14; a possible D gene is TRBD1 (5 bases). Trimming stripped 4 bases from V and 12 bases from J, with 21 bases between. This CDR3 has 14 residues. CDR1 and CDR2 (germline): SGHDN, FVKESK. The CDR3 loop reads CASSPLRQRGSTFF. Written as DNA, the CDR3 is TGTGCCAGCAGCCCCTTACGACAGAGAGGCTCGACTTTCTTT.

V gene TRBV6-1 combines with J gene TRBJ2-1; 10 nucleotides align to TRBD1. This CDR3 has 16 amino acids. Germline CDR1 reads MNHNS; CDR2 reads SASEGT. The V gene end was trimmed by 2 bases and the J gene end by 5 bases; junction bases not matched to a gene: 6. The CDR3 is CASSEIGDRGNNEQFF. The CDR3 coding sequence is TGTGCCAGCAGTGAAATAGGGGACAGGGGAAACAATGAGCAGTTCTTC.

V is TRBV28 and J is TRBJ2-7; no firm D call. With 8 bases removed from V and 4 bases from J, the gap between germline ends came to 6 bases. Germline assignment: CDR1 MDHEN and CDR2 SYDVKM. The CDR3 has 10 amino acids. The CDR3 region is CASGIYEQYF. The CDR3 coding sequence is TGTGCCAGCGGAATATACGAGCAGTACTTC.

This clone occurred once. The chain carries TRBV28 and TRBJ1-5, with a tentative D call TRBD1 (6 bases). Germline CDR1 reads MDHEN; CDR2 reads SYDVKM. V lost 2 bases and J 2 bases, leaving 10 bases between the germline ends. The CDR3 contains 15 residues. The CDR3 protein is CASSLGRGGNQPQHF. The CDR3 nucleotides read TGTGCCAGCAGTTTAGGCAGGGGAGGCAATCAGCCCCAGCATTTT.

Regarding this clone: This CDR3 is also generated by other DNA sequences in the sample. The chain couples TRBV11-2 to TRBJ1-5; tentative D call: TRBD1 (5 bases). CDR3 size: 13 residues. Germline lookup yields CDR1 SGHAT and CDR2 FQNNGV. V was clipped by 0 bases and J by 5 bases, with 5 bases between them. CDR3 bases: TGTGCCAGCAGCTTAGACAGGGATCAGCCCCAGCATTTT. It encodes CASSLDRDQPQHF.

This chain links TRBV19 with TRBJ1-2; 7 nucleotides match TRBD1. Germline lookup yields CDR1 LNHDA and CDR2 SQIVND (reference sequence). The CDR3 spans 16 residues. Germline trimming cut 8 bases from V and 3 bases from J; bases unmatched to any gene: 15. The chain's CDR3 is CASRGDRERDYYGYTF. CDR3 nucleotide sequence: TGTGCCAGTCGGGGAGACAGGGAAAGGGACTACTATGGCTACACCTTC.

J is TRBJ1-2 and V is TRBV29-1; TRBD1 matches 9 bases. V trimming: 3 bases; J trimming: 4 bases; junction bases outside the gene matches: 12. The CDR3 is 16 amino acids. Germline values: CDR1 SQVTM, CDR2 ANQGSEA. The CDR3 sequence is CSVDAGYRQGGYGYTF. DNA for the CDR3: TGCAGCGTTGATGCCGGCTACCGACAGGGGGGCTATGGCTACACCTTC.

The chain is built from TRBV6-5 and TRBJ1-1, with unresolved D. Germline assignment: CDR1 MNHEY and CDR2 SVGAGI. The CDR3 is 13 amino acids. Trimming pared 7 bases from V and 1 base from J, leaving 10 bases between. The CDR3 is CASTLQRNTEAFF. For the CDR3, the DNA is TGTGCCAGCACCCTACAGAGGAACACTGAAGCTTTCTTT.

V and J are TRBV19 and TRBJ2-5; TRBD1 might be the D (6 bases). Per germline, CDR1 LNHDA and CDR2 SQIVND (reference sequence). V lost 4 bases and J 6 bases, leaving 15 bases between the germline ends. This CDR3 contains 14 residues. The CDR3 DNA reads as TGTGCCAGTAGTACCGGATTAACAGGGCAGACCCAGTACTTC. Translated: CASSTGLTGQTQYF.

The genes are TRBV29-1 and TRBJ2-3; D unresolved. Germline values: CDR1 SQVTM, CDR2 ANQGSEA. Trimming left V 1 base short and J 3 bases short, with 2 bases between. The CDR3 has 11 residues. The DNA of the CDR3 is TGCAGCGTTGAAGGGACAGATACGCAGTATTTT. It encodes CSVEGTDTQYF.